This TCR beta chain was recorded in a study of early T cells in non-severe SARS-CoV-2 infection. Study context: The input, bulk RNA from unsorted whole blood, was sequenced, and chains were unpaired.

This clonotype was observed at least ten times. cDNA molecules, individually, were tagged with unique molecular identifiers. TCRdb reprocessed the 5' RACE reads via MiXCR and lists one record per CDR3 protein. Among approximately 39,000 distinct CDR3 sequences listed, less than 7% were seen once. CDR1 MRHNA and CDR2 SNTAGT come from the germline V gene. Trimming removed 2 bases from V and 4 bases from J, with 5 bases in between. There are 13 residues in the CDR3. The clonotype originates from an adult who was a healthcare worker with PCR-confirmed SARS-CoV-2 infection or an uninfected control (not recorded which). The chain recombines TRBV6-4 with TRBJ2-2, with D perhaps TRBD1 (5 bases). The sample in question was whole blood, obtained at baseline. CDR3 nucleotides: TGTGCCAGCAGTGACAGGGGCACCGGGGAGCTGTTTTTT. Protein sequence: CASSDRGTGELFF.